This entry features one T cell receptor (beta chain) sequence. TCR beta VDJ combinations and CDR3 sequences were profiled from genomic DNA. TCRdb called the reads again in MiXCR, with one record for every CDR3 protein. Counted here are about 130,000 distinct CDR3 sequences, more than 40% occurring once; the ten biggest clones make up roughly 2.7%. The data are from a study of CD8+CD57+ T cells in acquired aplastic anemia. This CDR3 spans 15 amino acids. Germline assignment: CDR1 SGHVS and CDR2 FQNEAQ. The ends lost 4 bases at V and 1 base at J; junction bases unmatched: 5. The origin of this receptor is a human donor in good health, serving as a control. The genes are TRBV7-8 and TRBJ2-3, with 7 bases fitting TRBD1. Sequences were obtained from sorted CD4+, CD8+, or CD8+CD57+ T cells (not recorded which) from PBMCs. The CDR3 DNA sequence: TGTGCCAGCAGCTCCCGACAGGGCCGCACAGATACGCAGTATTTT. Protein product: CASSSRQGRTDTQYF.